This T cell receptor beta chain was sequenced in a study of OX40 agonist ivuxolimab in advanced cancers. As for the study in general: Dose-escalation patients had hepatocellular carcinoma, melanoma, renal cell or head and neck cancer.

The method was immunoSEQ multiplex PCR; TCRdb's version includes in-frame clones alone and lacks a portion of them. Of more than 80,000 clones listed, approximately 88% are singletons. Germline CDR1 SGHDN, CDR2 FVKESK. The CDR3 runs to 15 residues. Losses at the gene ends were 4 bases for V and 0 bases for J; bases not matched to a gene: 3. This chain uses TRBV14 with TRBJ1-1, with 9 bases identical to TRBD1. The source was CD4+ or CD8+ T cells sorted from blood, collected in a trial of the OX40 agonist ivuxolimab. This TCR derives from an adult with an advanced solid tumor such as melanoma, head and neck, liver or kidney cancer. In nucleotides, the CDR3 is TGTGCCAGCAGCCCAAGGACAGGGGTGAACACTGAAGCTTTCTTT. Its translation is CASSPRTGVNTEAFF.